This TCR beta chain was obtained from a study of identical twins. This clonotype has more than one count but fewer than ten. J was trimmed by 4 bases and V by 5 bases; bases with no gene match: 9. CDR1 is DFQATT, CDR2 SNEGSKA, per germline (reference sequence). CDR3 length: 14 amino acids. TCRdb itself ran the 5' RACE reads through MiXCR, one entry per CDR3 protein. This sample has under 250,000 distinct CDR3 sequences, with about 7.5% found just once. These same records also appear under a second study, on yellow fever vaccine responses in identical twins.

The clonotype was recovered from a woman between 18 and 29 years old in good health. The source material was memory (CD45RO+) T cells sorted from blood. V usage is TRBV20-1 and J usage is TRBJ2-7; 9 positions match TRBD2. CDR3 in amino acids: CSAGSGLANYEQYF. CDR3 nucleotide sequence: TGCAGTGCTGGCTCGGGACTAGCCAATTACGAGCAGTACTTC.